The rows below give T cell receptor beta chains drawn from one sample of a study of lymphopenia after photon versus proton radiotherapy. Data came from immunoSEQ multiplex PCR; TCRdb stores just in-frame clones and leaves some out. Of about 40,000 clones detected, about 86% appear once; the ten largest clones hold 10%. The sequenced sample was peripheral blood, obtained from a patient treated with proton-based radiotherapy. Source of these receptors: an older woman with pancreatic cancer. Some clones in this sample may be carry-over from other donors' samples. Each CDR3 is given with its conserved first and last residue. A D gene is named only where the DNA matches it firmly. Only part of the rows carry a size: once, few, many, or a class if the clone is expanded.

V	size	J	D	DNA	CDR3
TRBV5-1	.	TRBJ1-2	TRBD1	TGCGCCAGCAGCTTGGTCTCCGGGACAGGGCCTTATGGCTACACCTTC	CASSLVSGTGPYGYTF
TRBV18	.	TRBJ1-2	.	TGTGCCAGCTCACCACCATCAGGGAGTTGGGGCTACACCTTC	CASSPPSGSWGYTF
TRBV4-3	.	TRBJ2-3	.	TGCGCTAGCGGCCAAGGCACAGATACGCAGTATTTT	CASGQGTDTQYF
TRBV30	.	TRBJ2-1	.	TGTGCCGAAACCCAGATCAGCTCCAAAGAGCAGTTCTTC	CAETQISSKEQFF
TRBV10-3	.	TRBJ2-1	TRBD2	TGTGCCATCAGTGAGTCGGTAGCGGGAGGCTATGAGCAGTTCTTC	CAISESVAGGYEQFF
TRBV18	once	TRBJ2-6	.	TGTGCCAGCTCACCACCGAATCAGCTGATCTCTGGGGCCAACGTCCTGACTTTC	CASSPPNQLISGANVLTF
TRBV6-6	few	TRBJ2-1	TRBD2	TGTGCCAGCAGTAATATAGCGGGGCTGTACAATGATGTGCAGTTCTTC	CASSNIAGLYNDVQFF
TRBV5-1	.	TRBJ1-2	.	TGCGCCAGCAGCTTGTTACAGAGTAACTATGGCTACACCTTC	CASSLLQSNYGYTF
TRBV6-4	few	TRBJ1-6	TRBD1	TGTGCCAGCAGTCGGGACAGTGTGGGTAATTCACCCCTCCACTTT	CASSRDSVGNSPLHF
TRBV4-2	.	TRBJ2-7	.	TGTGCCAGCAGCCAACTTCGTGGGGGGGCGTCTCCCACCAAACCGGTCTCCTACGAGCAGTACTTC	CASSQLRGGASPTKPVSYEQYF
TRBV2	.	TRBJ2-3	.	TGTGCCAGCAGCATCGACAGGACTAGCACAGATACGCAGTATTTT	CASSIDRTSTDTQYF
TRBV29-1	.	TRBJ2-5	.	TGCAGCGTTGTCACCTTGGGGGAGACCCAGTACTTC	CSVVTLGETQYF
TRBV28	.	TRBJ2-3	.	TGTGCCAGCAGTTTACACAGGGGAGGTGCAGATACGCAGTATTTT	CASSLHRGGADTQYF
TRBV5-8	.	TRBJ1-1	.	TGTGCCAGCAGCCTTCAGGGGATTATTGAAGCTTTCTTT	CASSLQGIIEAFF
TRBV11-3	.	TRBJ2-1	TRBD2	TGTGCCAGCAGCCAAGTCCCTAGCGGGAGTGCTGAGCAGTTCTTC	CASSQVPSGSAEQFF
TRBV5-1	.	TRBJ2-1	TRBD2	TGCGCCAGCAGCTTGGAGACTAGCGGGACCAATGAGCAGTTCTTC	CASSLETSGTNEQFF
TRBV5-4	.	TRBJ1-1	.	TGTGCCAGCAGTCCCCCTGGACAGCGAGGTACTGAAGCTTTCTTT	CASSPPGQRGTEAFF
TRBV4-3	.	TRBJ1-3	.	TGCGCCAGCAGCCAAGACTTGACGGGAAACACCATATATTTT	CASSQDLTGNTIYF
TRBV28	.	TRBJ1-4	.	TGTGCCAGCAGTTTTTATGAAAAACTGTTTTTT	CASSFYEKLFF
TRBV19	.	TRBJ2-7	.	TGTGCCAGTAGTAGCTCCGCGGGGCCACACTACGAGCAGTACTTC	CASSSSAGPHYEQYF
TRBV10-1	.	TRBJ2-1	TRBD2	TGCGCCAGCAGTGAGTACGGGACTAGACCCAATGAGCAGTTCTTC	CASSEYGTRPNEQFF
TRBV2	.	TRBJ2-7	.	TGTGCCAGCAGTGAAGCGCTTAGTAGCTCCTACGAGCAGTACTTC	CASSEALSSSYEQYF
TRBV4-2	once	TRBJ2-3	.	TGTGCCAGCAGCCCGGTTGATCGAATCACAGATACGCAGTATTTT	CASSPVDRITDTQYF
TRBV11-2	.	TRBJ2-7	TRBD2	TGTGCCAGCAGCTTAAGTCCAAGCGGGAGGGGCGCAGGTGAGCAGTACTTC	CASSLSPSGRGAGEQYF
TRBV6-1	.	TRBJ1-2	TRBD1	TGTGCCAGCAGTGAAGAGGCAGGGGGCTCTGGCTACACCTTC	CASSEEAGGSGYTF
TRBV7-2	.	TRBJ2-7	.	TGTGCCAGCAGCTTCGACAGCGCCTCCTACGAGCAGTACTTC	CASSFDSASYEQYF
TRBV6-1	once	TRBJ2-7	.	TGTGCCAGCTTAGCAGAAATATCCTACGAGCAGTACTTC	CASLAEISYEQYF
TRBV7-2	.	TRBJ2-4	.	TGTGCCAGCAGCTTCGTAGACAAAAACATTCAGTACTTC	CASSFVDKNIQYF
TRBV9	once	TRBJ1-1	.	TGTGCCAGCAGCGCCGGGATGAACACTGAAGCTTTCTTT	CASSAGMNTEAFF